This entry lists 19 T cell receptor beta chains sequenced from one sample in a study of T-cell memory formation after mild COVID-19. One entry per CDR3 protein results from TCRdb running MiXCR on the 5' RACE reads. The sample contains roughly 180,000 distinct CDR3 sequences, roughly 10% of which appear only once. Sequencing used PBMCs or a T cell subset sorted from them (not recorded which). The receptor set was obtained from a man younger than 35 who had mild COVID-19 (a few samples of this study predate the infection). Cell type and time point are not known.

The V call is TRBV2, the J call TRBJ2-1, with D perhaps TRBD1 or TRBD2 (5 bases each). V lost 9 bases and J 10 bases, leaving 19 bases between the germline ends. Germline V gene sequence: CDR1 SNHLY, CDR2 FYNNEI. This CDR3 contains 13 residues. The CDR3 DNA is TGTGCCAGTCGTAGGTCCCCGTGGGGGGAGCAGTTCTTC. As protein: CASRRSPWGEQFF.

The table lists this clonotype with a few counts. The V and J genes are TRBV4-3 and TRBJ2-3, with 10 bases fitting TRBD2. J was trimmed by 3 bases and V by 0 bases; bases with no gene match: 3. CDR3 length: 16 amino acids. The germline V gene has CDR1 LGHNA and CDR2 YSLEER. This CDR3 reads CASSQDLAGVTDTQYF. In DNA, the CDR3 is TGCGCCAGCAGCCAAGATCTAGCGGGGGTGACAGATACGCAGTATTTT.

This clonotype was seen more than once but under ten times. The CDR3 coding sequence is TGTGCCAGCAGGCGACTAGCGGGGATTACCTACGAGCAGTACGTC. Its protein is CASRRLAGITYEQYV. This rearrangement joins TRBV6-2 or TRBV6-3 to TRBJ2-7; the match to TRBD2 covers 11 bases. V trimming: 6 bases; J trimming: 2 bases; junction bases outside the gene matches: 6. Germline CDR1 and CDR2: MNHEY and SVGEGT. CDR3 length equals 15 residues.

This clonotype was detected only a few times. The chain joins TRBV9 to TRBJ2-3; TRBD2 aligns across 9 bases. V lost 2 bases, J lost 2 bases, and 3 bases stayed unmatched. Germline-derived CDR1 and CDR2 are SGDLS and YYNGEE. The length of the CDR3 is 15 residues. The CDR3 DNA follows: TGTGCCAGCAGCGTGACTAGCGGCTACACAGATACGCAGTATTTT. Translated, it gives CASSVTSGYTDTQYF.

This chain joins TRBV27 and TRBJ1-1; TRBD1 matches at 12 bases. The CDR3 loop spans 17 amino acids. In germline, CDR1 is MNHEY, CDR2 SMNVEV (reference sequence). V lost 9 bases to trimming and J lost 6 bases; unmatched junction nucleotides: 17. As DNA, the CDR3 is TGTGCCAGTCGTCTGGGGACAGGGGGCTTTACTTTGGCTGAAGCTTTCTTT. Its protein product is CASRLGTGGFTLAEAFF.

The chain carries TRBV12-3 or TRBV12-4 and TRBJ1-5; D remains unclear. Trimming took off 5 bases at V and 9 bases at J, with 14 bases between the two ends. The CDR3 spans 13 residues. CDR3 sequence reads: CASSTAERGPQHF. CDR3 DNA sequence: TGTGCCAGCAGTACCGCGGAACGGGGGCCCCAGCATTTT.

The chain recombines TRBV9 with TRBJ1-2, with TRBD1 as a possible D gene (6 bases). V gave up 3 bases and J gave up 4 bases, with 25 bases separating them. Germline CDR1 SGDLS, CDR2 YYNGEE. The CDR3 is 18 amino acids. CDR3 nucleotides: TGTGCCAGCAGCGAATCCGGGACAAGAGGGATAAGACGCTATGGCTACACCTTC. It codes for CASSESGTRGIRRYGYTF.

As DNA, the CDR3 is TGCAGTGCTAGAGTGTGGAGGCCCAACTCCTACGAGCAGTACTTC. As protein: CSARVWRPNSYEQYF. V and J are TRBV20-1 and TRBJ2-7, with D maybe TRBD2 (5 bases). Between the trimmed V and J ends, which lost 1 base and 0 bases, there was a span of 13 bases. Germline values: CDR1 DFQATT, CDR2 SNEGSKA (reference sequence). CDR3 length equals 15 residues.

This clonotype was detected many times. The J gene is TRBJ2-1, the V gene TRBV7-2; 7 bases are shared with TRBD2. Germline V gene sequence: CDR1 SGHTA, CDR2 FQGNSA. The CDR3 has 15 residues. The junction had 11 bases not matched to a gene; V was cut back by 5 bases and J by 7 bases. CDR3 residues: CASSAGTTVLNEQFF. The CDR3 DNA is TGTGCCAGCAGCGCCGGGACTACGGTTCTGAATGAGCAGTTCTTC. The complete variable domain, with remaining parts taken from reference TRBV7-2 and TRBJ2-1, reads GAGVSQSPSNKVTEKGKDVELRCDPISGHTALYWYRQSLGQGLEFLIYFQGNSAPDKSGLPSDRFSAERTGGSVSTLTIQRTQQEDSAVYLCASSAGTTVLNEQFFGPGTRLTVL.

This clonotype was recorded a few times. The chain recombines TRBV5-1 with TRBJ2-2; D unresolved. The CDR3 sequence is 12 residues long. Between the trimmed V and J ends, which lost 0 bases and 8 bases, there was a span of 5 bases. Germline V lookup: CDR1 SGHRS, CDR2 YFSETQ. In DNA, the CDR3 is TGCGCCAGCAGCTTGGAGAATGGGGAGCTGTTTTTT. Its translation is CASSLENGELFF.

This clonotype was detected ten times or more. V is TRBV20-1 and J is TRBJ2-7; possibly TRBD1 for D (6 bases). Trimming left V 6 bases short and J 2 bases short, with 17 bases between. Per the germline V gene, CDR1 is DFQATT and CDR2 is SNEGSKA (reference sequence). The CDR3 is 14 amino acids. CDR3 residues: CSASQGQSPYEQYV. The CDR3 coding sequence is TGCAGTGCATCCCAGGGGCAAAGCCCCTACGAGCAGTACGTC.

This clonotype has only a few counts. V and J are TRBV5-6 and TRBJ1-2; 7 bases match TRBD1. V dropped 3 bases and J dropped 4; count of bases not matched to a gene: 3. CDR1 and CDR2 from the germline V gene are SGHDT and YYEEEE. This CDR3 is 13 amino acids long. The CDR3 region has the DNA TGTGCCAGCAGCTGGGCAGGGGGCTATGGCTACACCTTC. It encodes CASSWAGGYGYTF.

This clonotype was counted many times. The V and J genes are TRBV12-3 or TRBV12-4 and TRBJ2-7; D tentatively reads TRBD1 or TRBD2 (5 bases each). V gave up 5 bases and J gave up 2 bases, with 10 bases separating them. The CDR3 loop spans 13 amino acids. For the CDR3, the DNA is TGTGCCAGCAGTCGGGACGGGGCCTACGAGCAGTACTTC. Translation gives CASSRDGAYEQYF.

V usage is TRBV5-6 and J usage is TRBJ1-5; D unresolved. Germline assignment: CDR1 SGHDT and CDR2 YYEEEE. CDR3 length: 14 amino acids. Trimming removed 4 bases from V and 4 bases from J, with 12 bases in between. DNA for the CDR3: TGTGCCAGCAGCCCTTTTGGGGTGAATCAGCCCCAGCATTTT. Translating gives CASSPFGVNQPQHF.

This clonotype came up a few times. The CDR3 DNA reads as TGTGCCAGCAGCCCCAGGGGCCGACAAGAGACCCAGTACTTC. Amino acid sequence: CASSPRGRQETQYF. The chain employs TRBV9 and TRBJ2-5, with D perhaps matching TRBD1 (6 bases). V lost 4 bases and J 2 bases, leaving 12 bases between the germline ends. The CDR3 extends over 14 amino acids. Germline assignment: CDR1 SGDLS and CDR2 YYNGEE.

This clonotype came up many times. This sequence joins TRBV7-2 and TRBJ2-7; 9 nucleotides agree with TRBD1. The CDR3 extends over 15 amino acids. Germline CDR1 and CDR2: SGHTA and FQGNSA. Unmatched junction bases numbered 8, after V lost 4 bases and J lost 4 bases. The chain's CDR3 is CASSWSGTGSYEQYF. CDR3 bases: TGTGCCAGCAGCTGGTCCGGGACAGGGTCATACGAGCAGTACTTC. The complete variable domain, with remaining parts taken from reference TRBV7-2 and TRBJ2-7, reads GAGVSQSPSNKVTEKGKDVELRCDPISGHTALYWYRQSLGQGLEFLIYFQGNSAPDKSGLPSDRFSAERTGGSVSTLTIQRTQQEDSAVYLCASSWSGTGSYEQYFGPGTRLTVT.

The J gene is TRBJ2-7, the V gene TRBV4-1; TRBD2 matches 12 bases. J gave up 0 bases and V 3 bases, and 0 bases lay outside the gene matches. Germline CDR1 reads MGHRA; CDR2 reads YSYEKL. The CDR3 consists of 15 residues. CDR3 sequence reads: CASSQTSGSSYEQYV. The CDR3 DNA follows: TGCGCCAGCAGCCAGACTAGCGGGAGCTCCTACGAGCAGTACGTC.

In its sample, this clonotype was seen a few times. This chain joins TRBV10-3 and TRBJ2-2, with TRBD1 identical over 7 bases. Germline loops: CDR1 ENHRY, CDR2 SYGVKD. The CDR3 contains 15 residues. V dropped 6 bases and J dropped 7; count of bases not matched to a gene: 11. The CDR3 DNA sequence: TGTGCCATCAGACCGGGACAGTTAACGGACGGGGAGCTGTTTTTT. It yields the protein CAIRPGQLTDGELFF.

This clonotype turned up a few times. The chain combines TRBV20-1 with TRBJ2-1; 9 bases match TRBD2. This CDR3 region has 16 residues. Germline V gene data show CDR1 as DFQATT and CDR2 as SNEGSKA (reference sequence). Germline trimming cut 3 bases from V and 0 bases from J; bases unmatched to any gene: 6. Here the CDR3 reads CSASLAGGFSYNEQFF. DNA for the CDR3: TGCAGTGCTAGTCTGGCGGGGGGGTTCTCCTACAATGAGCAGTTCTTC.